Listed below are T cell receptor beta chains from one sample, sequenced in a study of PD-L1 blockade in urothelial cancer. Assay: immunoSEQ multiplex PCR; the TCRdb copy retains only in-frame clones and omits some. Of around 45,000 clones detected, around 89% appear once; the ten largest clones hold over 12%. Sample: PBMCs, taken around atezolizumab (anti-PD-L1) treatment. All receptors derive from a woman aged 55-69 years with urothelial cancer. The CDR3 runs from the conserved cysteine through the conserved F or W. The order of the fields is J gene, V gene, clone size, D gene, CDR3 protein, CDR3 DNA. D genes are given only for firm matches. Rows may omit the clone size; those that give it use once, few, many or a size class.

J gene: TRBJ2-4; V gene: TRBV28; clone size: .; D gene: .; CDR3 protein: CASSALRRPRGNIQYF; CDR3 DNA: TGTGCCAGCTCTGCCCTAAGGCGCCCTCGCGGAAACATTCAGTACTTC
J gene: TRBJ1-2; V gene: TRBV19; clone size: .; D gene: TRBD1; CDR3 protein: CASSIGQGAYGYTF; CDR3 DNA: TGTGCCAGTAGTATCGGACAGGGGGCTTATGGCTACACCTTC
J gene: TRBJ2-5; V gene: TRBV6-6; clone size: .; D gene: TRBD2; CDR3 protein: CASSYSLAGAETQYF; CDR3 DNA: TGTGCCAGCAGTTACTCGCTAGCGGGAGCAGAGACCCAGTACTTC
J gene: TRBJ1-2; V gene: TRBV7-2; clone size: .; D gene: .; CDR3 protein: CASSLNSRANYGYTF; CDR3 DNA: TGTGCCAGCAGCTTAAATTCGAGGGCTAACTATGGCTACACCTTC
J gene: TRBJ2-5; V gene: TRBV29-1; clone size: once; D gene: .; CDR3 protein: CSVEEAFRVGRETQYF; CDR3 DNA: TGCAGCGTTGAAGAGGCCTTCAGGGTAGGAAGGGAGACCCAGTACTTC
J gene: TRBJ2-1; V gene: TRBV28; clone size: .; D gene: TRBD2; CDR3 protein: CASQVAGAYNEQFF; CDR3 DNA: TGTGCCAGCCAAGTAGCGGGAGCGTACAATGAGCAGTTCTTC
J gene: TRBJ1-2; V gene: TRBV2; clone size: .; D gene: .; CDR3 protein: CASSRKRGTYGYTF; CDR3 DNA: TGTGCCAGCAGTCGCAAGCGGGGAACCTATGGCTACACCTTC
J gene: TRBJ2-7; V gene: TRBV7-2; clone size: .; D gene: TRBD2; CDR3 protein: CASSREAGGLFNEQYF; CDR3 DNA: TGTGCCAGCAGCCGAGAAGCGGGGGGCCTTTTTAACGAGCAGTACTTC
J gene: TRBJ1-6; V gene: TRBV9; clone size: few; D gene: .; CDR3 protein: CASSYGNSPLHF; CDR3 DNA: TGTGCCAGCAGCTACGGGAATTCACCCCTCCACTTT
J gene: TRBJ1-6; V gene: TRBV5-1; clone size: .; D gene: TRBD1; CDR3 protein: CASRRWLGQGMGHNSPLHF; CDR3 DNA: TGCGCCAGCAGACGTTGGCTGGGACAGGGGATGGGCCATAATTCACCCCTCCACTTT
J gene: TRBJ1-1; V gene: TRBV4-2; clone size: .; D gene: .; CDR3 protein: CASSPEGRGEINTEAFF; CDR3 DNA: TGTGCCAGCAGCCCCGAGGGCCGCGGCGAGATAAACACTGAAGCTTTCTTT
J gene: TRBJ2-3; V gene: TRBV4-3; clone size: .; D gene: TRBD1; CDR3 protein: CASSPRGQGASDTQYF; CDR3 DNA: TGCGCCAGCAGCCCTAGAGGACAGGGGGCATCAGATACGCAGTATTTT
J gene: TRBJ2-2; V gene: TRBV7-6; clone size: .; D gene: .; CDR3 protein: CASTNLGRPGELFF; CDR3 DNA: TGTGCCAGCACCAACCTGGGGCGTCCCGGGGAGCTGTTTTTT
J gene: TRBJ1-1; V gene: TRBV27; clone size: .; D gene: TRBD1; CDR3 protein: CASSSLGQGGMNTEAFF; CDR3 DNA: TGTGCCAGCAGTTCTTTAGGACAGGGGGGCATGAACACTGAAGCTTTCTTT
J gene: TRBJ2-1; V gene: TRBV5-1; clone size: .; D gene: .; CDR3 protein: CASSLVVRGSSEQFF; CDR3 DNA: TGCGCCAGCAGCTTGGTAGTCAGGGGATCGAGTGAGCAGTTCTTC
J gene: TRBJ2-5; V gene: TRBV5-1; clone size: .; D gene: .; CDR3 protein: CASSLASGAGQYQETQYF; CDR3 DNA: TGCGCCAGCAGCTTGGCCAGCGGAGCCGGCCAGTACCAAGAGACCCAGTACTTC
J gene: TRBJ2-5; V gene: TRBV7-2; clone size: few; D gene: TRBD2; CDR3 protein: CASTRLALRETQYF; CDR3 DNA: TGTGCCAGCACCAGACTAGCCCTAAGGGAGACCCAGTACTTC
J gene: TRBJ1-2; V gene: TRBV11-2; clone size: .; D gene: .; CDR3 protein: CASSPLTEVGYTF; CDR3 DNA: TGTGCCAGCAGCCCGCTGACAGAGGTAGGCTACACCTTC
J gene: TRBJ2-1; V gene: TRBV7-2; clone size: .; D gene: .; CDR3 protein: CASSLRGGYNEQFF; CDR3 DNA: TGTGCCAGCAGCCTCCGTGGGGGGTACAATGAGCAGTTCTTC
J gene: TRBJ2-1; V gene: TRBV5-1; clone size: .; D gene: .; CDR3 protein: CASSLYQGYYNEQFF; CDR3 DNA: TGCGCCAGCAGCTTATACCAGGGGTACTACAATGAGCAGTTCTTC
J gene: TRBJ1-5; V gene: TRBV6-4; clone size: .; D gene: .; CDR3 protein: CASSDSLDSQPQHF; CDR3 DNA: TGTGCCAGCAGTGACTCGTTGGACAGCCAGCCCCAGCATTTT
J gene: TRBJ1-1; V gene: TRBV10-3; clone size: .; D gene: TRBD1; CDR3 protein: CAINEDRRNTEAFF; CDR3 DNA: TGTGCCATCAATGAGGACAGGCGGAACACTGAAGCTTTCTTT
J gene: TRBJ1-5; V gene: TRBV15; clone size: .; D gene: TRBD1; CDR3 protein: CATSRDPLQGRGRNQPQHF; CDR3 DNA: TGTGCCACCAGCAGAGATCCGCTACAGGGGCGAGGGAGGAATCAGCCCCAGCATTTT
J gene: TRBJ1-1; V gene: TRBV28; clone size: .; D gene: .; CDR3 protein: CASTGRTEAFF; CDR3 DNA: TGTGCCTCGACAGGTCGTACTGAAGCTTTCTTT
J gene: TRBJ2-7; V gene: TRBV18; clone size: .; D gene: TRBD1; CDR3 protein: CASSPLLTGTGTYEQYF; CDR3 DNA: TGTGCCAGCTCACCTCTTCTAACCGGGACAGGTACCTACGAGCAGTACTTC
J gene: TRBJ2-2; V gene: TRBV19; clone size: .; D gene: TRBD2; CDR3 protein: CASTRGEIWFAGFNTGELFF; CDR3 DNA: TGTGCCAGTACTCGGGGGGAGATATGGTTCGCAGGGTTTAACACCGGGGAGCTGTTTTTT
J gene: TRBJ2-5; V gene: TRBV18; clone size: .; D gene: .; CDR3 protein: CASSPLGQETQYF; CDR3 DNA: TGTGCCAGCTCACCGCTAGGACAAGAGACCCAGTACTTC
J gene: TRBJ1-1; V gene: TRBV20-1; clone size: .; D gene: .; CDR3 protein: CSERVNTEAFF; CDR3 DNA: TGCAGTGAGCGGGTGAACACTGAAGCTTTCTTT
J gene: TRBJ1-1; V gene: TRBV23-1; clone size: .; D gene: TRBD1; CDR3 protein: CASRPPGQTNTEAFF; CDR3 DNA: TGCGCCAGCAGACCACCGGGACAGACGAACACTGAAGCTTTCTTT
J gene: TRBJ2-7; V gene: TRBV28; clone size: once; D gene: TRBD1; CDR3 protein: CASSAFSGQGLYEQYF; CDR3 DNA: TGTGCCAGCAGCGCATTCTCTGGACAGGGGCTTTACGAGCAGTACTTC
J gene: TRBJ2-7; V gene: TRBV29-1; clone size: .; D gene: TRBD2; CDR3 protein: CSVEGGGSHEQYF; CDR3 DNA: TGCAGCGTTGAAGGGGGCGGGAGCCACGAGCAGTACTTC
J gene: TRBJ1-5; V gene: TRBV2; clone size: .; D gene: .; CDR3 protein: CASSAASGVDQPQHF; CDR3 DNA: TGTGCCAGCAGTGCCGCATCGGGGGTAGATCAGCCCCAGCATTTT
J gene: TRBJ2-7; V gene: TRBV4-1; clone size: .; D gene: .; CDR3 protein: CASSPNPGHSFYEQYF; CDR3 DNA: TGCGCCAGCAGCCCTAACCCGGGACACTCCTTCTACGAGCAGTACTTC
J gene: TRBJ2-2; V gene: TRBV5-1; clone size: once; D gene: TRBD1; CDR3 protein: CASSFNRGPYGELFF; CDR3 DNA: TGCGCCAGCAGCTTCAACAGGGGGCCTTACGGGGAGCTGTTTTTT
J gene: TRBJ1-5; V gene: TRBV19; clone size: .; D gene: .; CDR3 protein: CASSISLYQPQHF; CDR3 DNA: TGTGCCAGTAGTATAAGCCTATATCAGCCCCAGCATTTT
J gene: TRBJ1-2; V gene: TRBV7-2; clone size: .; D gene: .; CDR3 protein: CASSLYRSSNYGYTF; CDR3 DNA: TGTGCCAGCAGCTTATATCGGAGCTCTAACTATGGCTACACCTTC
J gene: TRBJ2-7; V gene: TRBV14; clone size: .; D gene: .; CDR3 protein: CASSPYTRASGNEQYF; CDR3 DNA: TGTGCCAGCAGCCCGTATACTAGGGCCTCCGGGAACGAGCAGTACTTC
J gene: TRBJ2-5; V gene: TRBV7-2; clone size: .; D gene: .; CDR3 protein: CASSTTRRETQYF; CDR3 DNA: TGTGCCAGCAGCACGACACGCCGGGAGACCCAGTACTTC
J gene: TRBJ2-2; V gene: TRBV5-1; clone size: .; D gene: TRBD1; CDR3 protein: CASTPGTANTGELFF; CDR3 DNA: TGCGCCAGCACCCCCGGGACAGCGAACACCGGGGAGCTGTTTTTT
J gene: TRBJ2-5; V gene: TRBV18; clone size: .; D gene: TRBD2; CDR3 protein: CASSPLATGGRRRETQYF; CDR3 DNA: TGTGCCAGCTCACCCCTAGCCACCGGGGGGAGGAGGCGAGAGACCCAGTACTTC
J gene: TRBJ1-2; V gene: TRBV6-5; clone size: .; D gene: TRBD1; CDR3 protein: CASSYGTGGGYTF; CDR3 DNA: TGTGCCAGCAGTTACGGGACAGGGGGTGGCTACACCTTC